This T cell receptor (beta chain) was retrieved from a study of CD8 T cells in ankylosing spondylitis. This CDR3 is 16 amino acids long. In germline, CDR1 is SGHDT, CDR2 YYEEEE. The V end lost 4 bases, the J end lost 4 bases, and 19 bases lay between the germline ends. Study conclusions and caveats: There was a TCR beta motif, made of eight highly homologous variants, that appeared characteristic of ankylosing spondylitis blood. Disease-linked clones, CD8+, were relatively rare in peripheral blood.

TCR beta libraries were made by quantitative 5'-RACE with molecular barcodes. From the 5' RACE reads, TCRdb called clonotypes with MiXCR, one entry per CDR3 protein. This table holds over 700,000 distinct CDR3 sequences, around 20% found once. About this clonotype: Its antigen is not identified.

The TCR originated in a male donor with ankylosing spondylitis. The chain combines TRBV5-6 with TRBJ2-3; TRBD1 might be the D (5 bases). Sequenced: blood, either unsorted or a sorted T cell fraction (not recorded which). The CDR3 loop reads CASSPRSTGAADTQYF. The CDR3 bases are TGTGCCAGCAGCCCGCGGAGTACAGGTGCGGCAGATACGCAGTATTTT. Together with reference TRBV5-6 and TRBJ2-3, the CDR3 gives the full variable domain: DAGVTQSPTHLIKTRGQQVTLRCSPKSGHDTVSWYQQALGQGPQFIFQYYEEEERQRGNFPDRFSGHQFPNYSSELNVNALLLGDSALYLCASSPRSTGAADTQYFGPGTRLTVL.